This T cell receptor beta chain derives from a study of technical replicates of blood from several donors (dated by TCRdb to 2017 to 2019). The protocol used for the library was the immunoSEQ multiplex PCR assay. TCRdb took this table from immuneACCESS and kept in-frame rearrangements with V and J called. Such tables lack part of the clones; where checked against another copy, unresolved V genes explain under half of the gap, and the rest is unexplained. Present in this sample are 100,000 or so clones, approximately 96% of which were seen just once. The ten most abundant clones make up about 0.22% of the sample. With respect to this clone: Its antigen specificity is not known. Base qualities were left out, and no much larger clone turns up one base away.

Based on the germline V gene, the CDR1 and CDR2 sequences are SGHDT and YYEEEE. Germline trimming amounts to 3 bases on V and 2 bases on J, with 9 as the count of junction bases outside the gene matches. Reading from cysteine to phenylalanine, the CDR3 counts 16 amino acids. Only CDR3 DNA is held: 48 bases, read in frame from base 1. The sequence derives from a human donor in good health. Sequencing was done on a sample of T cells isolated from PBMCs. This chain is built from TRBV5-6 and TRBJ2-7, with 9 middle bases fitting TRBD1. The CDR3: CASSYRPGTGTYEQYF. The nucleotide sequence reads TGTGCCAGCAGCTACCGACCAGGGACAGGGACCTACGAGCAGTACTTC.